Included here is one T cell receptor (beta chain) sequence, with context. The antigen is unknown. Trimming cost V 5 bases and J 8 bases; bases outside gene matches: 13. The CDR3 runs 15 residues. The germline V gene encodes CDR1 SGHVS and CDR2 FNYEAQ. TCRdb's copy holds only in-frame clones and misses some; the assay was immunoSEQ multiplex PCR. The data show 150,000 to 200,000 clones, with approximately 92% seen just once and roughly 10% held by the top ten. The data belong to a study of T cell responses to AZD1222 COVID-19 vaccine. About the study: Pooling of second doses given at about 4 or about 12 weeks was done. Study-wide findings and caveats: Regions 160-218 and 743-854 held dominance among vaccine-associated CD4 TCRs, which spanned spike. A rise in Spike-specific TCR breadth and depth followed two AZD1222 doses. Baseline antibody screening turned up just six seropositive AZD1222 recipients.

V gene TRBV7-6 combines with J gene TRBJ1-2; TRBD1 matches at 8 bases. The input for sequencing was peripheral blood, taken on day 0 of AZD1222 vaccination. This receptor was obtained from an adult in good health. In nucleotides, the CDR3 is TGTGCCAGCAGCCCTAAGGGCAGGGGGCTTGGGGGCTACACCTTC. Translation gives CASSPKGRGLGGYTF.